A single sample gave rise to the 10 T cell receptor beta chains below, sequenced in a study of shared T cell receptors in the human thymus. Sequencing used immunoSEQ multiplex PCR; TCRdb keeps in-frame clones, though not all of them. This sample has approximately 660,000 clones; approximately 90% occur once, and the top ten carry roughly 0.0097%. These data also formed part of another study, on human thymus T cells.

The sample was thymocytes. The receptors originated from a boy in the first two years of life with a congenital heart defect.

V is TRBV29-1 and J is TRBJ2-7, with TRBD1 matching over 10 bases. Trimming took 5 bases from V and 3 from J; bases not matched to a gene: 1. Germline CDR1 and CDR2: SQVTM and ANQGSEA. The CDR3 is 12 residues long. The CDR3, as DNA: TGCAGCGTTCGGGACAGGGGCTACGAGCAGTACTTC. This encodes CSVRDRGYEQYF.

The genes are TRBV30 and TRBJ1-4; 7 nucleotides line up with TRBD1. The length of the CDR3 is 15 residues. Germline-derived CDR1 and CDR2 are GTSNPN and SVGIG (reference sequence). V was pared by 2 bases and J by 4 bases, with 7 bases of the junction left unmatched. The CDR3 region has the DNA TGTGCCTGGAGTCTTCCTCAGGGGGTTAATGAAAAACTGTTTTTT. As protein: CAWSLPQGVNEKLFF.

The chain couples TRBV10-3 to TRBJ2-7; no definite D call. The CDR3 covers 15 residues. Trimming stripped 3 bases from V and 0 bases from J, with 12 bases between. The germline CDR1 and CDR2 sequences are ENHRY and SYGVKD. This CDR3 reads CAISEWASGSYEQYF. CDR3 DNA: TGTGCCATCAGTGAATGGGCCTCCGGCTCCTACGAGCAGTACTTC.

The chain combines TRBV2 with TRBJ1-5, with D perhaps matching TRBD1 (6 bases). The CDR3 spans 14 residues. Per the germline V gene, CDR1 is SNHLY and CDR2 is FYNNEI. The V end lost 2 bases, the J end lost 7 bases, and 12 bases lay between the germline ends. The DNA of the CDR3 is TGTGCCAGCAGTGAAAGCGGGGGCGGCCAGCCCCAGCATTTT. This gives the protein CASSESGGGQPQHF.

The chain is built from TRBV18 and TRBJ1-5; D uncertain. Germline V gene sequence: CDR1 KGHSH, CDR2 LQKENI. The CDR3 spans 20 residues. The V end was cut by 4 bases, the J end by 0 bases, with 25 bases between. CDR3 bases: TGTGCCAGCTCACTGAGGGAGCGAAACCATAGCGAGGATAGCAATCAGCCCCAGCATTTT. Translating gives CASSLRERNHSEDSNQPQHF.

The CDR3: CASSVSGTPGANVLTF. CDR3 sequence (DNA): TGTGCCAGCAGCGTATCCGGGACTCCTGGGGCCAACGTCCTGACTTTC. This chain connects TRBV9 to TRBJ2-6; perhaps TRBD2 as D (6 bases). Germline lookup yields CDR1 SGDLS and CDR2 YYNGEE. V gave up 1 base and J gave up 2 bases, with 10 bases separating them. The CDR3 spans 16 residues.

CDR3 sequence (DNA): TGTGCCAGCAGTTTAGGCGCAGCGGGAGAATCCTACGAGCAGTACTTC. Translation: CASSLGAAGESYEQYF. The rearrangement joins TRBV6-6 to TRBJ2-7, with 8 bases lining up with TRBD2. The CDR3 sequence is 16 residues long. The germline V gene encodes CDR1 MNHNY and CDR2 SVGAGI (reference sequence). The V segment lost 4 bases and the J segment 1 base; nucleotides outside the gene matches: 9.

The chain joins TRBV27 to TRBJ2-7, with TRBD2 identical over 7 bases. The J segment lost 1 base and the V segment lost 6 bases, leaving 0 bases of the junction unmatched. CDR1 and CDR2 (germline): MNHEY, SMNVEV (reference sequence). The CDR3 is 12 residues long. CDR3 sequence (DNA): TGTGCCAGCAGGCGGGGGTCCTACGAGCAGTACTTC. Residues: CASRRGSYEQYF.

This chain links TRBV6-1 with TRBJ2-3; TRBD1 aligns across 8 bases. Germline V gene data show CDR1 as MNHNS and CDR2 as SASEGT. With 6 bases clipped from V and 5 bases from J, the junction kept 7 bases outside the gene matches. The CDR3 is made up of 14 amino acids. The CDR3 protein is CASRSRGRGDTQYF. CDR3 DNA sequence: TGTGCCAGCAGGTCCAGGGGGCGAGGAGATACGCAGTATTTT.

V and J are TRBV7-2 and TRBJ2-1; 14 positions agree with TRBD2. The CDR3 is 16 residues long. V shed 4 bases, J shed 7 bases, and the junction held 6 bases outside the gene matches. Germline V CDR1 and CDR2: SGHTA, FQGNSA. CDR3 nucleotides: TGTGCCAGCAGCTCCCGACTAGCGGGAGGGCGTAATGAGCAGTTCTTC. It codes for CASSSRLAGGRNEQFF.